The rows below give T cell receptor beta chains drawn from one sample of a study of blood T cell repertoires in COVID-19. Libraries were prepared by immunoSEQ multiplex PCR; TCRdb keeps only in-frame clonotypes and omits some of them. The sample lists roughly 100,000 clones, roughly 86% occurring once. Sequenced sample: peripheral blood. Every receptor here comes from a man aged 45 to 65 with active or convalescent COVID-19. Both conserved end residues are part of each CDR3. Fields, in order: V gene, D gene, J gene, clone size, CDR3 protein, CDR3 DNA. D genes are given only for firm matches. Where a row states a size, it is once, few, many or the class of an expanded clone; other rows omit it.

v_gene: TRBV12-3/TRBV12-4; d_gene: TRBD1; j_gene: TRBJ1-5; abundance: -; CDR3aa: CASSSGGSQPQHF; CDR3nt: TGTGCCAGCAGTTCAGGGGGCAGTCAGCCCCAGCATTTT
v_gene: TRBV7-2; d_gene: TRBD2; j_gene: TRBJ2-1; abundance: -; CDR3aa: CASSKLAGSSYNEQFF; CDR3nt: TGTGCCAGCAGCAAACTAGCGGGGAGCTCCTACAATGAGCAGTTCTTC
v_gene: TRBV29-1; d_gene: -; j_gene: TRBJ1-4; abundance: -; CDR3aa: CSVVPGTNEKLFF; CDR3nt: TGCAGCGTTGTGCCGGGAACTAATGAAAAACTGTTTTTT
v_gene: TRBV6-2/TRBV6-3; d_gene: TRBD2; j_gene: TRBJ2-7; abundance: -; CDR3aa: CASSYSLAGAGDYEQYF; CDR3nt: TGTGCCAGCAGTTATTCTCTAGCGGGGGCTGGTGATTACGAGCAGTACTTC
v_gene: TRBV6-6; d_gene: -; j_gene: TRBJ1-2; abundance: -; CDR3aa: CASTKRVNYGYTF; CDR3nt: TGTGCCAGCACCAAACGGGTGAACTATGGCTACACCTTC
v_gene: TRBV4-1; d_gene: -; j_gene: TRBJ1-5; abundance: -; CDR3aa: CASSQDAGFGQPQHF; CDR3nt: TGCGCCAGCAGCCAAGACGCAGGGTTCGGTCAGCCCCAGCATTTT
v_gene: TRBV7-8; d_gene: TRBD1; j_gene: TRBJ2-2; abundance: -; CDR3aa: CASTGQGQGELFF; CDR3nt: TGTGCCAGCACCGGACAGGGACAAGGGGAGCTGTTTTTT
v_gene: TRBV5-8; d_gene: -; j_gene: TRBJ2-7; abundance: -; CDR3aa: CASSEYKGLLSYEQYF; CDR3nt: TGTGCCAGCAGCGAATACAAGGGACTCCTCTCCTACGAGCAGTACTTC
v_gene: TRBV7-8; d_gene: TRBD1; j_gene: TRBJ1-5; abundance: -; CDR3aa: CASSEGQGWINQPQHF; CDR3nt: TGTGCCAGCAGCGAAGGACAGGGGTGGATCAATCAGCCCCAGCATTTT
v_gene: TRBV5-1; d_gene: TRBD1; j_gene: TRBJ2-7; abundance: few; CDR3aa: CASSPEGTGYSYEQYF; CDR3nt: TGCGCCAGCAGCCCGGAGGGGACAGGATACTCCTACGAGCAGTACTTC
v_gene: TRBV2; d_gene: -; j_gene: TRBJ1-1; abundance: once; CDR3aa: CASSEDRFPMNTEAFF; CDR3nt: TGTGCCAGCAGTGAAGATCGGTTCCCTATGAACACTGAAGCTTTCTTT
v_gene: TRBV7-8; d_gene: -; j_gene: TRBJ2-2; abundance: -; CDR3aa: CASSPLTGANTGELFF; CDR3nt: TGTGCCAGCAGCCCCCTTACGGGGGCGAACACCGGGGAGCTGTTTTTT
v_gene: TRBV30; d_gene: -; j_gene: TRBJ2-2; abundance: -; CDR3aa: CAWTPGVARTGELFF; CDR3nt: TGTGCCTGGACCCCCGGAGTAGCTCGCACCGGGGAGCTGTTTTTT
v_gene: TRBV3-1/TRBV3-2; d_gene: TRBD2; j_gene: TRBJ2-3; abundance: -; CDR3aa: CASSTRLAGGPDTQYF; CDR3nt: TGTGCCAGCAGCACAAGACTAGCGGGGGGCCCAGATACGCAGTATTTT
v_gene: TRBV7-8; d_gene: -; j_gene: TRBJ2-5; abundance: -; CDR3aa: CASSLGYGETQYF; CDR3nt: TGTGCCAGCAGCTTGGGTTACGGGGAGACCCAGTACTTC
v_gene: TRBV24-1; d_gene: -; j_gene: TRBJ1-2; abundance: -; CDR3aa: CATSATDYGYTF; CDR3nt: TGTGCCACCAGTGCAACAGACTATGGCTACACCTTC
v_gene: TRBV6-1; d_gene: TRBD1; j_gene: TRBJ1-2; abundance: -; CDR3aa: CASSDRGRSTNYGYTF; CDR3nt: TGTGCCAGCAGTGACAGGGGGCGTTCGACTAACTATGGCTACACCTTC
v_gene: TRBV11-3; d_gene: TRBD1; j_gene: TRBJ2-7; abundance: -; CDR3aa: CASSLGEGTGRYEQYF; CDR3nt: TGTGCCAGCAGCTTAGGGGAGGGGACAGGGCGGTACGAGCAGTACTTC
v_gene: TRBV7-8; d_gene: -; j_gene: TRBJ2-3; abundance: -; CDR3aa: CASSPTDTQYF; CDR3nt: TGTGCCAGCAGCCCGACAGATACGCAGTATTTT
v_gene: TRBV24-1; d_gene: TRBD2; j_gene: TRBJ2-3; abundance: -; CDR3aa: CATSGPPSGTSTDTQYF; CDR3nt: TGTGCCACCAGTGGGCCCCCTAGCGGTACTAGCACAGATACGCAGTATTTT
v_gene: TRBV1; d_gene: -; j_gene: TRBJ2-3; abundance: -; CDR3aa: CTSSPSGGDTQYF; CDR3nt: TGCACCAGCAGCCCAAGCGGGGGAGATACGCAGTATTTT
v_gene: TRBV6-1; d_gene: -; j_gene: TRBJ1-5; abundance: -; CDR3aa: CASSEPLYREDQPQHF; CDR3nt: TGTGCCAGCAGTGAACCCCTTTACAGGGAAGATCAGCCCCAGCATTTT
v_gene: TRBV7-9; d_gene: -; j_gene: TRBJ1-4; abundance: -; CDR3aa: CASSLDSSEKLFF; CDR3nt: TGTGCCAGCAGCTTGGACAGTAGTGAAAAACTGTTTTTT
v_gene: TRBV4-2; d_gene: -; j_gene: TRBJ1-3; abundance: -; CDR3aa: CASSQEAGLSGNTIYF; CDR3nt: TGTGCCAGCAGCCAAGAAGCAGGCCTCTCTGGAAACACCATATATTTT
v_gene: TRBV6-6; d_gene: TRBD2; j_gene: TRBJ2-2; abundance: once; CDR3aa: CASSRFLAGGSTGELFF; CDR3nt: TGTGCCAGCAGCCGATTTCTAGCGGGGGGTTCCACCGGGGAGCTGTTTTTT
v_gene: TRBV6-5; d_gene: -; j_gene: TRBJ1-5; abundance: -; CDR3aa: CASSTGISNQPQHF; CDR3nt: TGTGCCAGCAGTACAGGGATCAGCAATCAGCCCCAGCATTTT
v_gene: TRBV5-1; d_gene: TRBD1; j_gene: TRBJ1-1; abundance: -; CDR3aa: CASSPQGAQNTEAFF; CDR3nt: TGCGCCAGCAGCCCACAGGGGGCGCAGAACACTGAAGCTTTCTTT
v_gene: TRBV20-1; d_gene: TRBD1; j_gene: TRBJ1-3; abundance: -; CDR3aa: CSATDRAGNTIYF; CDR3nt: TGCAGTGCTACTGACAGGGCGGGAAACACCATATATTTT
v_gene: TRBV5-1; d_gene: TRBD1; j_gene: TRBJ1-4; abundance: once; CDR3aa: CASSLVTGASEKLFF; CDR3nt: TGCGCCAGCAGCTTGGTTACAGGGGCGAGCGAAAAACTGTTTTTT
v_gene: TRBV6-1; d_gene: TRBD1; j_gene: TRBJ1-2; abundance: -; CDR3aa: CASSQRQGFEGYTF; CDR3nt: TGTGCCAGCAGCCAACGACAGGGATTTGAGGGCTACACCTTC
v_gene: TRBV6-1; d_gene: TRBD1; j_gene: TRBJ1-5; abundance: -; CDR3aa: CASSDNRGGQPQHF; CDR3nt: TGTGCCAGCAGTGACAACAGGGGAGGTCAGCCCCAGCATTTT
v_gene: TRBV2; d_gene: -; j_gene: TRBJ1-5; abundance: -; CDR3aa: CASRENSQPQHF; CDR3nt: TGTGCCAGCCGGGAAAATAGTCAGCCCCAGCATTTT
v_gene: TRBV11-2; d_gene: -; j_gene: TRBJ1-1; abundance: -; CDR3aa: CASSPVRGGTEAFF; CDR3nt: TGTGCCAGCAGCCCAGTAAGGGGGGGCACTGAAGCTTTCTTT
v_gene: TRBV6-2/TRBV6-3; d_gene: TRBD2; j_gene: TRBJ2-1; abundance: -; CDR3aa: CASSSAGAYNEQFF; CDR3nt: TGTGCCAGCAGTTCAGCGGGGGCTTACAATGAGCAGTTCTTC
v_gene: TRBV3-1/TRBV3-2; d_gene: -; j_gene: TRBJ1-2; abundance: -; CDR3aa: CASSQGRDGYTF; CDR3nt: TGTGCCAGCAGCCAAGGTAGAGATGGCTACACCTTC
v_gene: TRBV6-6; d_gene: TRBD1; j_gene: TRBJ2-1; abundance: -; CDR3aa: CASSPGQGGYNEQFF; CDR3nt: TGTGCCAGCAGTCCCGGACAGGGGGGGTACAATGAGCAGTTCTTC
v_gene: TRBV5-1; d_gene: TRBD2; j_gene: TRBJ2-6; abundance: once; CDR3aa: CASSSGLAFSGANVLTF; CDR3nt: TGCGCCAGCAGCTCGGGACTAGCGTTCTCTGGGGCCAACGTCCTGACTTTC
v_gene: TRBV11-2; d_gene: -; j_gene: TRBJ2-5; abundance: -; CDR3aa: CASSLAAGGETQYF; CDR3nt: TGTGCCAGCAGCTTAGCTGCAGGTGGAGAGACCCAGTACTTC
v_gene: TRBV3-1/TRBV3-2; d_gene: -; j_gene: TRBJ2-1; abundance: -; CDR3aa: CASSQDGRVNEQFF; CDR3nt: TGTGCCAGCAGCCAAGATGGCAGGGTCAATGAGCAGTTCTTC
v_gene: TRBV19; d_gene: -; j_gene: TRBJ1-2; abundance: -; CDR3aa: CASSIVNRANYGYTF; CDR3nt: TGTGCCAGTAGTATAGTGAACAGAGCTAACTATGGCTACACCTTC
v_gene: TRBV7-2; d_gene: TRBD1; j_gene: TRBJ1-1; abundance: -; CDR3aa: CASSRGTGDTEAFF; CDR3nt: TGTGCCAGCAGTCGAGGGACAGGGGACACTGAAGCTTTCTTT
v_gene: TRBV7-2; d_gene: -; j_gene: TRBJ2-1; abundance: -; CDR3aa: CASSLRHSSSYNEQFF; CDR3nt: TGTGCCAGCAGCTTACGTCACAGTAGCTCCTACAATGAGCAGTTCTTC
v_gene: TRBV7-9; d_gene: -; j_gene: TRBJ2-1; abundance: -; CDR3aa: CASSRSSSQVPFF; CDR3nt: TGTGCCAGCAGTCGTTCTAGCTCCCAAGTTCCGTTCTTC
v_gene: TRBV19; d_gene: -; j_gene: TRBJ2-5; abundance: -; CDR3aa: CASSRRGETQYF; CDR3nt: TGTGCCAGTAGTCGCAGGGGAGAGACCCAGTACTTC
v_gene: TRBV6-7; d_gene: TRBD1; j_gene: TRBJ2-5; abundance: -; CDR3aa: CASSCRDREETQYF; CDR3nt: TGTGCCAGCAGTTGCCGGGACAGGGAAGAGACCCAGTACTTC
v_gene: TRBV28; d_gene: TRBD1; j_gene: TRBJ2-3; abundance: -; CDR3aa: CASSSRQGATDTQYF; CDR3nt: TGTGCCAGCAGTTCCCGGCAGGGGGCCACAGATACGCAGTATTTT
v_gene: TRBV4-2; d_gene: TRBD2; j_gene: TRBJ2-1; abundance: -; CDR3aa: CASSQMTSGGEYEQFF; CDR3nt: TGTGCCAGCAGCCAGATGACTAGCGGGGGGGAATATGAGCAGTTCTTC
v_gene: TRBV6-5; d_gene: TRBD2; j_gene: TRBJ2-1; abundance: -; CDR3aa: CASSTTSGGADQFF; CDR3nt: TGTGCCAGCAGTACTACTAGCGGGGGGGCCGATCAGTTCTTC
v_gene: TRBV28; d_gene: TRBD1; j_gene: TRBJ1-4; abundance: -; CDR3aa: CASSLSNYRGPEKLFF; CDR3nt: TGTGCCAGCAGTTTATCGAACTACAGGGGGCCTGAAAAACTGTTTTTT
v_gene: TRBV28; d_gene: TRBD1; j_gene: TRBJ1-6; abundance: -; CDR3aa: CASSLFAGGNSPLHF; CDR3nt: TGTGCCAGCAGTTTATTCGCAGGGGGTAATTCACCCCTCCACTTT
v_gene: TRBV30; d_gene: -; j_gene: TRBJ1-4; abundance: -; CDR3aa: CAWSVLGQEKLFF; CDR3nt: TGTGCCTGGAGTGTACTAGGTCAGGAAAAACTGTTTTTT
v_gene: TRBV5-8; d_gene: -; j_gene: TRBJ2-1; abundance: -; CDR3aa: CASSLAFIRGLSYNEQFF; CDR3nt: TGTGCCAGCAGCTTGGCCTTTATCAGGGGCCTGTCCTACAATGAGCAGTTCTTC
v_gene: TRBV6-4; d_gene: -; j_gene: TRBJ2-1; abundance: -; CDR3aa: CASSEQGQGYNEQFF; CDR3nt: TGTGCCAGCAGTGAACAGGGTCAAGGCTACAATGAGCAGTTCTTC
v_gene: TRBV27; d_gene: TRBD1; j_gene: TRBJ2-2; abundance: -; CDR3aa: CASSPEGQGANGELFF; CDR3nt: TGTGCCAGCAGCCCCGAGGGACAGGGGGCCAACGGGGAGCTGTTTTTT
v_gene: TRBV28; d_gene: TRBD2; j_gene: TRBJ2-7; abundance: -; CDR3aa: CASRRDSQRGGSYEQYF; CDR3nt: TGTGCCAGCAGACGGGACAGCCAGCGGGGGGGCTCTTACGAGCAGTACTTC
v_gene: TRBV10-2; d_gene: -; j_gene: TRBJ1-5; abundance: -; CDR3aa: CASSEGSNQGQPQHF; CDR3nt: TGCGCCAGCAGTGAGGGGTCTAACCAGGGTCAGCCCCAGCATTTT
v_gene: TRBV9; d_gene: -; j_gene: TRBJ2-2; abundance: -; CDR3aa: CASSVGDINTGELFF; CDR3nt: TGTGCCAGCAGCGTAGGCGACATTAACACCGGGGAGCTGTTTTTT
v_gene: TRBV20-1; d_gene: -; j_gene: TRBJ2-7; abundance: -; CDR3aa: CSARAGKEQYF; CDR3nt: TGCAGTGCTAGAGCAGGGAAAGAGCAGTACTTC